This TCR beta chain emerged from a study of blood T cell repertoires in COVID-19. Overall study: COVID-19 samples collected from the United States, Italy and Spain covered acute and convalescent phases. In each case, the material was cDNA or gDNA derived from T cells, B-cell-depleted T cells, or PBMCs.

This CDR3 spans 14 amino acids. In germline, CDR1 is MDHEN, CDR2 SYDVKM. J lost 7 bases, V lost 4 bases, and 7 bases had no gene match. The repertoire was sequenced with immunoSEQ multiplex PCR; TCRdb's copy has only in-frame clones and lacks some. This sample has about 230,000 clones, with over 80% found just once. The specimen sequenced was peripheral blood. The TCR originated in a woman between 70 and 85 years old with active or convalescent COVID-19. The J gene is TRBJ1-2, the V gene TRBV28; 9 bases line up with TRBD1. CDR3 bases: TGTGCCAGCAGTTCCCCACAGGGGGCGGTTGGCTACACCTTC. Amino acids: CASSSPQGAVGYTF.